The 23 T cell receptor beta chains below were found in one sample sequenced in a study of T cells expressing NK-cell markers. TCRdb re-called the 5' RACE reads and shows each CDR3 protein once, DNA omitted. Its clone listing holds approximately 550,000 distinct CDR3 sequences. What was sequenced was blood T cells: a sorted CD56 or NKG2C T cell subset, CD4+ or CD8+ T cells, or bulk PBMC T cells (not recorded which). The receptors come from a man younger than 35 in good health.

V usage is TRBV5-4 and J usage is TRBJ2-1; TCRdb lists TRBD1, though no DNA is available to test this call. Germline assignment: CDR1 SGHNT and CDR2 YYREEE (reference sequence). The CDR3 consists of 13 residues. This CDR3 reads CASEQGGKNEQFF.

V and J are TRBV7-9 and TRBJ1-5; TCRdb gives TRBD1 as the D gene, but with no DNA this cannot be confirmed. CDR1 and CDR2 (germline): SEHNR, FQNEAQ (reference sequence). The CDR3 is 17 amino acids. CDR3 amino acids: CASSLAKTGTPSGPQHF. Full variable domain (missing parts from reference TRBV7-9 and TRBJ1-5): DTGVSQNPRHKITKRGQNVTFRCDPISEHNRLYWYRQTLGQGPEFLTYFQNEAQLEKSRLLSDRFSAERPKGSFSTLEIQRTEQGDSAMYLCASSLAKTGTPSGPQHFGDGTRLSIL.

The CDR3 sequence: CASSFRGQGPSNQPQHF. The V call is TRBV27, the J call TRBJ1-5; no DNA is available, so the TRBD1 call from TCRdb remains unchecked. The germline gives CDR1 MNHEY, CDR2 SMNVEV (reference sequence). There are 17 residues in the CDR3.

The chain recombines TRBV20-1 with TRBJ1-5; TCRdb calls TRBD1, which cannot be checked without DNA. CDR3 length: 13 amino acids. Per the germline V gene, CDR1 is DFQATT and CDR2 is SNEGSKA (reference sequence). The CDR3 sequence is CSALEGGGQPQHF.

The chain has TRBV20-1 and TRBJ2-3. CDR3 length equals 13 residues. The germline V gene encodes CDR1 DFQATT and CDR2 SNEGSKA (reference sequence). The CDR3 reads CSARSLSTDTQYF.

The chain employs TRBV12-3 or TRBV12-4 and TRBJ2-5; TCRdb returns TRBD2, unconfirmable since there is no DNA. The CDR3 loop spans 17 amino acids. CDR3 loop: CASSPRGSGLGGETQYF.

The chain uses TRBV24-1 and TRBJ2-1; TCRdb reports TRBD2, a call that lacks DNA to check it against. The CDR3 is made up of 15 amino acids. Germline values: CDR1 KGHDR, CDR2 SFDVKD. The CDR3: CATSDTGTSVYEQFF.

The V gene is TRBV3-1, the J gene TRBJ1-5; TCRdb outputs TRBD1, but without DNA this stays unchecked. CDR1 is LGHDT, CDR2 YNNKEL, per germline (reference sequence). This CDR3 comprises 16 residues. The CDR3 reads CASSLNSGTGTQPQHF.

The rearrangement links TRBV6-2 or TRBV6-3 to TRBJ2-1; the TRBD2 assignment by TCRdb is unverifiable without DNA. The CDR3 contains 21 residues. Germline-derived CDR1 and CDR2 are MNHEY and SVGEGT. CDR3 loop: CASTTSNLAGASPNLNNEQFF.

The rearrangement uses TRBV4-1 and TRBJ2-3; TCRdb reports TRBD2, a call that lacks DNA to check it against. Germline V gene lookup returns CDR1 MGHRA and CDR2 YSYEKL. This CDR3 spans 14 amino acids. The CDR3 here is CASSQAAGRHTQYF.

The V and J genes are TRBV10-3 and TRBJ2-3. CDR3 length equals 12 residues. The germline V gene has CDR1 ENHRY and CDR2 SYGVKD. The CDR3 sequence: CAIAPAQDTQYF.

The rearrangement joins TRBV12-3 or TRBV12-4 to TRBJ1-6. CDR3 length: 13 residues. The CDR3: CASSFLRGSPLHF.

The chain carries TRBV5-1 and TRBJ2-1; TCRdb reports TRBD1, a call that lacks DNA to check it against. Germline V gene sequence: CDR1 SGHRS, CDR2 YFSETQ. This CDR3 is 15 amino acids long. The CDR3 spells CASSARGPRDGEQFF.

J is TRBJ2-3 and V is TRBV24-1; TCRdb's D call of TRBD1 is untestable without DNA. CDR1 KGHDR and CDR2 SFDVKD come from the germline V gene. The CDR3 extends over 16 amino acids. The CDR3 spells CATSDLLGGPTDTQYF.

The rearrangement links TRBV12-3 or TRBV12-4 to TRBJ2-1; the TCRdb call, TRBD1, lacks DNA for checking. The length of the CDR3 is 14 residues. The CDR3 sequence: CASSRDRRWDEQFF.

The CDR3 here is CASGHGTADYEQYF. The chain carries TRBV9 and TRBJ2-7; TCRdb gives TRBD1 as the D gene, but with no DNA this cannot be confirmed. The CDR3 is 14 residues long. Germline-derived CDR1 and CDR2 are SGDLS and YYNGEE.

The chain recombines TRBV7-9 with TRBJ2-7; the D call from TCRdb, TRBD1, cannot be confirmed without DNA. The CDR3 loop spans 15 amino acids. Germline loops: CDR1 SEHNR, CDR2 FQNEAQ (reference sequence). CDR3 sequence reads: CASSETGGAGYEQYF.

The chain couples TRBV12-3 or TRBV12-4 to TRBJ1-4. The CDR3 has 16 amino acids. Here the CDR3 reads CASGWSWSGSNEKLFF.

The chain links TRBV5-1 to TRBJ1-1; TCRdb indicates TRBD1, and absent DNA this call remains unverified. CDR3 length: 15 amino acids. The germline V gene has CDR1 SGHRS and CDR2 YFSETQ. CDR3 in amino acids: CASSPAWGSNTEAFF. Based on the CDR3 plus reference TRBV5-1 and TRBJ1-1, the full variable domain is KAGVTQTPRYLIKTRGQQVTLSCSPISGHRSVSWYQQTPGQGLQFLFEYFSETQRNKGNFPGRFSGRQFSNSRSEMNVSTLELGDSALYLCASSPAWGSNTEAFFGQGTRLTVV.

The chain carries TRBV7-9 and TRBJ2-3; TCRdb's D gene call, TRBD1, goes unchecked for lack of DNA. Germline CDR1 reads SEHNR; CDR2 reads FQNEAQ (reference sequence). The CDR3 has 17 amino acids. CDR3 residues: CASSLGGLAPDTDTQYF. The complete variable domain, with remaining parts taken from reference TRBV7-9 and TRBJ2-3, reads DTGVSQNPRHKITKRGQNVTFRCDPISEHNRLYWYRQTLGQGPEFLTYFQNEAQLEKSRLLSDRFSAERPKGSFSTLEIQRTEQGDSAMYLCASSLGGLAPDTDTQYFGPGTRLTVL.

The rearrangement uses TRBV20-1 and TRBJ2-1; TCRdb's D call, TRBD2, is unchecked because there is no DNA. Germline V gene sequence: CDR1 DFQATT, CDR2 SNEGSKA (reference sequence). The CDR3 extends over 16 amino acids. The CDR3 protein is CSARVSGRASGNEQFF.

J is TRBJ1-1 and V is TRBV5-1; the TRBD1 assignment by TCRdb is unverifiable without DNA. This CDR3 is built from 16 residues. CDR1 and CDR2 (germline): SGHRS, YFSETQ. The CDR3 here is CASSVGTGDIRGSAFF. Together with reference TRBV5-1 and TRBJ1-1, the CDR3 gives the full variable domain: KAGVTQTPRYLIKTRGQQVTLSCSPISGHRSVSWYQQTPGQGLQFLFEYFSETQRNKGNFPGRFSGRQFSNSRSEMNVSTLELGDSALYLCASSVGTGDIRGSAFFGQGTRLTVV.

The V gene is TRBV29-1, the J gene TRBJ2-7; TCRdb proposes TRBD2, but this gene call is untestable without DNA. CDR3 length: 12 residues. Looked up from germline, CDR1 is SQVTM and CDR2 is ANQGSEA. The CDR3: CSVELGVYEQYF.